This T cell receptor (beta chain) is drawn from a study of blood T cell repertoires in COVID-19 (dated by TCRdb to about 2020). Some background on the complete study: Samples covering the acute and convalescent phases of COVID-19 were provided by collaborators in the United States, Italy and Spain. The prospective study material was composed of cDNA or gDNA derived from T cells, B-cell-depleted T cells, or PBMCs. The dataset comprised deeply sampled blood TCRbeta repertoires from subjects exposed to, actively infected with, or recovered from COVID-19. The repertoires were released in a freely available public database intended as a resource for research on the immune response to SARS-CoV-2. Samples were obtained from the ongoing ImmuneRACE study (first 160 participants) and from over 1,000 subjects provided by 6 global collaborators. The sample metadata nearly always contained a de-identified subject ID, COVID-19 status, age in years and sex. HLA class I and class II types, where available, came from metadata supplied by the sample provider rather than from assay-based typing.

V is cut by 2 bases and J by 1 base, and the space between the germline ends is 8 bases. The germline V gene gives CDR1 as SGHNT and CDR2 as YENEEA. From its cysteine to its phenylalanine, the CDR3 spans 14 amino acids. Kept here is only the CDR3 DNA, which spans 42 bases and is read in frame from base 1. Collaborating institutions collected whole blood in K2EDTA tubes following their own protocols. For TCRbeta analysis, collaborators shipped samples in one of three forms: frozen whole blood, isolated PBMCs, or DNA extracted from either of those sample types. Notes on this clone: No antigen is known for it. Base-call qualities are not available, and no considerably larger clone is one nucleotide away.

TCRbeta CDR3 regions were amplified from genomic DNA by means of the immunoSEQ Assay, a bias-controlled multiplex PCR. Processing in the source paper ran as follows. The number of nucleated cells in each sample was estimated from the amplification of reference gene primers within the assay. To quantify the absolute abundance of each unique TCRbeta CDR3 rearrangement, sequence reads were collapsed and filtered. Productive Simpson clonality was computed per sample as the square root of Simpson's diversity index over productive rearrangements. TCRdb retrieved this table from immuneACCESS and kept in-frame rearrangements only. Not all clones are present; in checked studies, unresolved V genes account for under half, and no reason is known for the remainder. D and trimming were read from the DNA, whereas the V and J calls and clone size are those reported in that table. This sample has roughly 14,000 clones in its table, and 80% to 85% of those were observed once. Just over 9% of the sample lies in the top ten.

Here is what the overall study found, with its caveats: Clinical and demographic metadata were provided uncurated, with the amount varying by source and participant.

The sequencing sample was made of peripheral blood. The chain is encoded by TRBV11-3 joined to TRBJ1-1, and the D gene may be TRBD1, 5 bases matching. This sequence was found in a human donor in a cohort sampled during active COVID-19. The CDR3 protein is CASSLSGQNTEAFF. The bases read TGTGCCAGCAGCTTATCAGGACAGAACACTGAAGCTTTCTTT. The entire variable domain, with the stretches around the CDR3 drawn from the reference TRBV11-3 and TRBJ1-1 proteins, is EAGVVQSPRYKIIEKKQPVAFWCNPISGHNTLYWYLQNLGQGPELLIRYENEEAVDDSQLPKDRFSAERLKGVDSTLKIQPAELGDSAVYLCASSLSGQNTEAFFGQGTRLTVV.